The 22 T cell receptor beta chains below come from one sample, sequenced in a study of T cells in women clearing cervical HPV infection. Method: immunoSEQ multiplex PCR; TCRdb's copy keeps in-frame clones and lacks some. The sample data list roughly 30,000 clones. Input material: blood buffy coat. Every receptor here comes from a woman aged 18-69 years with a cervical HPV16 infection that either progressed to CIN3+ or cleared (not recorded which).

Comments on this clone: The read comes to an end 3 residues before the CDR3 does, leaving the germline J gene to fill in the end. The chain has TRBV19 and TRBJ2-1; TRBD2 matches 9 bases. This CDR3 spans 12 amino acids. The germline V gene encodes CDR1 LNHDA and CDR2 SQIVND (reference sequence). Trimming took 9 bases from V and 7 from J; bases not matched to a gene: 4. The CDR3 protein is CASEGLANEQFF. CDR3 DNA, as far as it was read: TGTGCCAGCGAGGGACTAGCAAATGAG.

As concerns this clone: The sequence runs out 3 residues before the end of the CDR3; the remainder is reconstructed from the germline J gene. The chain combines TRBV19 with TRBJ2-4; TRBD1 might be the D (6 bases). The CDR3 totals 13 residues. CDR1 is LNHDA, CDR2 SQIVND, per germline (reference sequence). CDR3 in amino acids: CASSLGSGVGQYF. Partial CDR3 DNA: TGTGCCAGTTCTTTGGGTTCAGGGGTTGGT.

Of note for this clone: The junction departs from germline at one end; a sequencing error may be responsible. The CDR3 end is not reached by the read, which stops 3 residues before it; the germline J gene fills it in. The chain couples TRBV2 to TRBJ1-5; perhaps TRBD1 as D (5 bases). The CDR3 has 15 residues. Looked up from germline, CDR1 is SNHLY and CDR2 is FYNNEI. This chain's CDR3 is CSSSEVGASNQPQHF. CDR3 DNA, as far as it was read: TGTTCCAGCAGTGAAGTAGGGGCAAGCAATCAGCCC.

The CDR3 DNA, read in part, is TGTGCCAGCAGCTTGGGGGACACTGGT. This gives the protein CASSLGDTG. The full CDR3 protein reads CASSLGDTGQYF. The chain has TRBV7-9 and TRBJ2-4; tentative D call: TRBD1 (6 bases). The read comes to an end 3 residues before the CDR3 does, leaving the germline J gene to fill in the end. CDR1 and CDR2 from the germline V gene are SEHNR and FQNEAQ (reference sequence). This CDR3 is 12 amino acids long.

With regard to this clone: The missing CDR3 end, 3 residues past where the read stops, is filled in from the germline J gene. J is TRBJ1-1 and V is TRBV5-1; tentatively, D is TRBD1 (6 bases). Looked up from germline, CDR1 is SGHRS and CDR2 is YFSETQ. This CDR3 has 13 amino acids. The CDR3 protein is CASSLEGVRGAFF. The CDR3 bases that were read are TGCGCCAGCAGCTTGGAGGGGGTTCGAGGG.

Of note for this clone: Read coverage stops 3 residues before the CDR3 terminus; the germline J gene supplies the remainder. The chain uses TRBV2 and TRBJ1-1, with 7 bases matching TRBD1. This CDR3 has 10 amino acids. CDR1 is SNHLY and CDR2 is FYNNEI in the germline V gene. The covered CDR3 bases are TGTGCCAGCCAGGGGGGAGTA. Amino acids: CASQGGV. The entire CDR3 is CASQGGVAFF.

In the case of this clone: The read halts 3 residues ahead of the CDR3 end, with the missing end drawn from the germline J gene. This rearrangement joins TRBV11-2 to TRBJ2-2; no reliable D call. This CDR3 contains 12 residues. The V and J ends lost 5 bases and 6 bases respectively, with 7 bases between them. Germline V gene sequence: CDR1 SGHAT, CDR2 FQNNGV. The CDR3 protein is CASSPEAGELFF. The sequenced CDR3 bases are TGTGCCAGCAGCCCCGAGGCCGGGGAG.

Notes on this clone: The read terminates 3 residues ahead of where the CDR3 ends, so the germline J gene completes it. This rearrangement joins TRBV4-1 to TRBJ2-5; 7 bases are shared with TRBD2. From germline, CDR1 is MGHRA and CDR2 YSYEKL. The ends lost 1 base at V and 4 bases at J; junction bases unmatched: 9. CDR3 length: 16 amino acids. CDR3 protein: CASSQVYGLAAETQYF. The DNA read from the CDR3 is TGCGCCAGCAGCCAAGTTTATGGGCTAGCGGCAGAGACC.

In regard to this clone: The read ends 3 residues shy of where the CDR3 ends; the end is completed using the germline J gene. The chain couples TRBV15 to TRBJ1-5; D gene uncertain. The CDR3 spans 14 residues. Between the trimmed V and J ends, which lost 5 bases and 0 bases, there was a span of 8 bases. CDR1 and CDR2 (germline): LNHNV, YYDKDF (reference sequence). Here the CDR3 reads CATSSHFSNQPQHF. Incomplete CDR3 DNA: TGTGCCACCAGCTCCCACTTTAGCAATCAGCCC.

As concerns this clone: The read terminates 3 residues ahead of where the CDR3 ends, so the germline J gene completes it. The rearrangement uses TRBV20-1 and TRBJ2-3; the D gene is possibly TRBD2 (6 bases). From germline, CDR1 is DFQATT and CDR2 SNEGSKA (reference sequence). The CDR3 is 12 residues long. With 4 bases removed from V and 6 bases from J, the gap between germline ends came to 11 bases. CDR3 DNA (partial): TGCAGTGCTATCGGGGGTTCGGATACG. It codes for CSAIGGSDT. The entire CDR3 protein is CSAIGGSDTQYF.

For this clone: The CDR3 extends 3 residues past the end of the read, so its final part is completed from the germline J gene. The chain recombines TRBV6-2 or TRBV6-3 with TRBJ2-7; maybe TRBD2 (6 bases). The CDR3 is 14 residues long. Trimming shortened V by 6 bases and J by 2 bases, and 14 bases separated the two germline ends. Germline-derived CDR1 and CDR2 are MNHEY and SVGEGT. The CDR3 loop is CASRRHGGTYEQYF. The sequenced part of the CDR3 DNA is TGTGCCAGCAGGAGACACGGCGGGACCTACGAG.

Points on this clone: The read ends 3 residues before the CDR3 terminus; that terminus is restored from the germline J gene. The rearrangement joins TRBV11-2 to TRBJ1-1, with D perhaps matching TRBD1 (5 bases). The CDR3 consists of 15 residues. From germline, CDR1 is SGHAT and CDR2 FQNNGV. With 4 bases removed from V and 1 base from J, the gap between germline ends came to 13 bases. CDR3 sequence: CASSYRTWANTEAFF. The CDR3 DNA, read in part, is TGTGCCAGCAGCTATAGGACATGGGCGAACACTGAA.

For this clone: With the read ending 3 residues before the CDR3 end, the germline J gene is used to fill in that end. The chain combines TRBV30 with TRBJ2-1; D ambiguous. Trimming cost V 7 bases and J 5 bases, with 9 bases left between them. Germline CDR1 and CDR2: GTSNPN and SVGIG (reference sequence). The CDR3 length is 11 residues. The sequenced CDR3 bases are TGTGCCTCCTTCCGGGACAATGAG. This codes for CASFRDNE. The CDR3, in full, reads CASFRDNEQFF.

Regarding this clone: The read ends 3 residues early relative to the CDR3; the germline J gene fills the gap. This chain uses TRBV5-1 with TRBJ1-1; no reliable D call. The CDR3 totals 11 residues. In germline, CDR1 is SGHRS, CDR2 YFSETQ. Trimming took 7 bases from V and 7 from J, leaving 11 bases between them. CDR3 DNA (partial): TGCGCCAGCGGAGAAGCGGGTGAA. Protein sequence: CASGEAGE. The entire CDR3 protein is CASGEAGEAFF.

Note on this clone: The read terminates 3 residues ahead of where the CDR3 ends, so the germline J gene completes it. The chain combines TRBV18 with TRBJ1-5, with D uncertain. The CDR3 covers 15 residues. CDR1 and CDR2 from the germline V gene are KGHSH and LQKENI. Trimming took off 2 bases at V and 1 base at J, with 9 bases between the two ends. The CDR3 protein is CASSPGMSSNQPQHF. The covered CDR3 bases are TGTGCCAGCTCACCAGGCATGTCGAGCAATCAGCCC.

A remark on this clone: The CDR3 end falls 3 residues outside the read, so it is completed with the germline J gene. The V gene is TRBV4-1, the J gene TRBJ1-1, with TRBD1 matching 7 bases. This CDR3 is built from 14 residues. J was trimmed by 6 bases and V by 3 bases; bases with no gene match: 7. From germline, CDR1 is MGHRA and CDR2 YSYEKL. The CDR3 bases that were read are TGCGCCAGCAGCCACCTAGACAGGGAGGCTGAA. This gives the protein CASSHLDREAE. The whole CDR3 region reads CASSHLDREAEAFF.

Points on this clone: The read gets to within 3 residues of the CDR3 end, and the germline J gene fills in the rest. The rearrangement joins TRBV5-1 to TRBJ2-1; D is perhaps TRBD2 (5 bases). Germline values: CDR1 SGHRS, CDR2 YFSETQ. V dropped 4 bases and J dropped 5 bases, with 13 bases sitting between them. The CDR3 consists of 14 residues. CDR3 region: CASSKVLGNNEQFF. Incomplete CDR3 DNA: TGCGCCAGCAGCAAAGTACTAGGGAACAATGAG.

On this clone itself: The CDR3 end is not reached by the read, which stops 3 residues before it; the germline J gene fills it in. The chain couples TRBV20-1 to TRBJ1-1, with a weak D call TRBD1 (5 bases). From germline, CDR1 is DFQATT and CDR2 SNEGSKA (reference sequence). V lost 1 base and J lost 3, with 18 bases in between. CDR3 size: 16 residues. CDR3: CSARGGRRVLDTEAFF. The part of the CDR3 DNA that was read is TGCAGTGCTAGAGGGGGCCGTCGGGTTTTGGACACTGAA.

As regards this clone: Read coverage stops 3 residues before the CDR3 terminus; the germline J gene supplies the remainder. The rearrangement joins TRBV7-3 to TRBJ2-2; 8 nucleotides match TRBD2. The ends lost 3 bases at V and 0 bases at J; junction bases unmatched: 3. The germline CDR1 and CDR2 sequences are SGHTA and FQGTGA. The CDR3 contains 16 residues. The DNA read from the CDR3 is TGTGCCAGCAGCTTCTTAGCGGGATCGAACACCGGGGAG. Protein product: CASSFLAGSNTGE. The complete CDR3 reads CASSFLAGSNTGELFF.

With regard to this clone: The CDR3 goes on 3 residues after the read ends, and that part is filled in from the germline J gene. The rearrangement links TRBV19 to TRBJ2-3; the D is unclear. The germline gives CDR1 LNHDA, CDR2 SQIVND (reference sequence). This CDR3 has 15 amino acids. CDR3 DNA (partial): TGTGCCAGTAGTATAGGGTCTTATGGCCAAGAGACG. Its protein is CASSIGSYGQET. The whole CDR3 sequence is CASSIGSYGQETQYF.

The CDR3 region is CASSLDGDNQPQHF. Partial CDR3 DNA: TGTGCCAGCAGTCTGGACGGGGACAATCAGCCC. The chain uses TRBV12-3 or TRBV12-4 and TRBJ1-5; the D is unclear. Read coverage stops 3 residues before the CDR3 terminus; the germline J gene supplies the remainder. The V end was cut by 5 bases, the J end by 3 bases, with 11 bases between. CDR3 length: 14 residues.

As regards this clone: The CDR3 end is not reached by the read, which stops 3 residues before it; the germline J gene fills it in. The chain links TRBV12-3 or TRBV12-4 to TRBJ2-2; TRBD1 matches 8 bases. V dropped 1 base and J dropped 3; count of bases not matched to a gene: 1. The length of the CDR3 is 15 residues. CDR3 sequence reads: CASSLDRGYTGELFF. Incomplete CDR3 DNA: TGTGCCAGCAGTTTAGACAGGGGGTACACCGGGGAG.